This TCR beta chain originates from a study of blood T cell repertoires in COVID-19. Study background: PBMCs, B-cell-depleted T cells, or T cells provided the cDNA or gDNA that made up the material.

Study members were between roughly 18 and 100 years old and lived in 24 US regions. The count of this clone is one. Per the original methods: It was from reference gene primer amplification that nucleated cell counts were estimated. Sequenced by immunoSEQ multiplex PCR; TCRdb stores in-frame clones only, minus some. V and J calls and clone size follow that table, whereas D and trimming were derived from the DNA. This table has under 250,000 clones, 70% to 90% appearing once. V dropped 9 bases and J dropped 8; count of bases not matched to a gene: 8. Germline loops: CDR1 SGHRS, CDR2 YFSETQ. The CDR3 spans 13 residues.

The receptor's source is a young man with acute COVID-19. The chain is built from TRBV5-1 and TRBJ2-3; TRBD1 matches at 11 bases. The sequenced sample was PBMCs or T cells enriched from blood (not recorded which). The CDR3 loop reads CANHGQGAGTQYF. The DNA for the CDR3 is TGCGCCAACCACGGACAGGGGGCAGGTACGCAGTATTTT.